Here is one TCR beta chain with its context. What it recognizes is unknown. V gave up 1 base and J gave up 10 bases; unmatched junction bases: 6. The CDR3 runs 14 residues. Germline V gene lookup returns CDR1 SGHTA and CDR2 FQGNSA. This entry is derived from a study of T cells after yellow fever vaccination. On the study more broadly: For low cell numbers, libraries were made with SMART-Seq v4 Ultra Low Input.

Study-level points and caveats: FACS-sorted repertoires could contain abundant clonotypes contaminating from the bulk population. Across the CD4 and CD8 compartments, a small share of clonotypes was present in both.

Using its own MiXCR run on the 5' RACE reads, TCRdb lists one record per CDR3 protein. The top ten clones hold 3% to 3.5% of a sample with more than 300,000 distinct CDR3 sequences, 9.5% to 12% of them seen once. The sequencing used CD4+ T cells sorted from PBMCs, collected 45 days after the yellow fever booster vaccination. The receptor was isolated from a man aged 18 to 30 who received the YFV17D yellow fever vaccine. The gene calls are TRBV7-2 and TRBJ2-1; 8 bases are shared with TRBD2. The CDR3 coding sequence is TGTGCCAGCAGCTTAGATGCGGGGGGCGCCGAGCAGTTCTTC. It translates to CASSLDAGGAEQFF.